Each of the 5 T cell receptor beta chains below was sequenced from the same sample in a study of cytomegalovirus exposure and HLA in healthy donors. A multiplex PCR was run with 60 Vbeta primers and 13 Jbeta primers. Assay used: immunoSEQ multiplex PCR; TCRdb lists only in-frame clones, some missing. This sample has 150,000 to 200,000 clones; approximately 86% occur once, and the top ten carry around 1.5%. Sequences were obtained from PBMCs. The receptor set was obtained from a woman younger than 35 in good health and CMV-seronegative.

This chain joins TRBV29-1 and TRBJ1-2, with TRBD1 matching 10 bases. CDR3 length: 13 amino acids. The V segment lost 3 bases and the J segment 2 bases; nucleotides outside the gene matches: 0. Germline CDR1 is SQVTM and CDR2 is ANQGSEA. CDR3 sequence: CSVEGQGNYGYTF. In nucleotides, the CDR3 is TGCAGCGTTGAGGGACAGGGGAACTATGGCTACACCTTC.

CDR3 nucleotide sequence: TGTGCCAGCAGCACCCCCCGACTAGCGGGGTTTGGTGAGACCCAGTACTTC. Encoded protein: CASSTPRLAGFGETQYF. This chain links TRBV5-6 with TRBJ2-5, with 11 bases matching TRBD2. V was clipped by 4 bases and J by 5 bases; unmatched bases: 13. This CDR3 has 17 amino acids. Germline lookup yields CDR1 SGHDT and CDR2 YYEEEE. The full variable domain, in which reference TRBV5-6 and TRBJ2-5 provide the parts outside the CDR3, is DAGVTQSPTHLIKTRGQQVTLRCSPKSGHDTVSWYQQALGQGPQFIFQYYEEEERQRGNFPDRFSGHQFPNYSSELNVNALLLGDSALYLCASSTPRLAGFGETQYFGPGTRLLVL.

V and J are TRBV10-3 and TRBJ1-2; TRBD1 agrees at 7 bases. Germline CDR1 and CDR2: ENHRY and SYGVKD. The V and J ends lost 7 bases and 2 bases, in that order; junction bases with no gene match: 7. The CDR3 covers 14 residues. CDR3 in amino acids: CAITQTGKNYGYTF. The DNA of the CDR3 is TGTGCCATCACCCAGACAGGGAAGAACTATGGCTACACCTTC.

This clone showed up just once. The chain is built from TRBV25-1 and TRBJ1-6; TRBD1 aligns across 10 bases. CDR3 size: 14 residues. Germline loops: CDR1 MGHDK, CDR2 SYGVNS. Losses at the gene ends were 4 bases for V and 8 bases for J; bases not matched to a gene: 2. The chain's CDR3 is CASSGGQGYSPLHF. DNA of the CDR3: TGTGCCAGCAGTGGGGGACAGGGGTATTCACCCCTCCACTTT.

This clone was detected once. The chain employs TRBV5-6 and TRBJ1-4, with 8 bases identical to TRBD1. The CDR3 length is 17 residues. CDR1 and CDR2 from the germline V gene are SGHDT and YYEEEE. J was trimmed by 8 bases and V by 1 base; bases with no gene match: 13. CDR3 nucleotides: TGTGCCAGCAGCTTGTTGGTACAGGGGGGCTGGGAGGAAAAACTGTTTTTT. The encoded protein is CASSLLVQGGWEEKLFF. Combining the CDR3 with reference TRBV5-6 and TRBJ1-4 gives the whole variable domain DAGVTQSPTHLIKTRGQQVTLRCSPKSGHDTVSWYQQALGQGPQFIFQYYEEEERQRGNFPDRFSGHQFPNYSSELNVNALLLGDSALYLCASSLLVQGGWEEKLFFGSGTQLSVL.